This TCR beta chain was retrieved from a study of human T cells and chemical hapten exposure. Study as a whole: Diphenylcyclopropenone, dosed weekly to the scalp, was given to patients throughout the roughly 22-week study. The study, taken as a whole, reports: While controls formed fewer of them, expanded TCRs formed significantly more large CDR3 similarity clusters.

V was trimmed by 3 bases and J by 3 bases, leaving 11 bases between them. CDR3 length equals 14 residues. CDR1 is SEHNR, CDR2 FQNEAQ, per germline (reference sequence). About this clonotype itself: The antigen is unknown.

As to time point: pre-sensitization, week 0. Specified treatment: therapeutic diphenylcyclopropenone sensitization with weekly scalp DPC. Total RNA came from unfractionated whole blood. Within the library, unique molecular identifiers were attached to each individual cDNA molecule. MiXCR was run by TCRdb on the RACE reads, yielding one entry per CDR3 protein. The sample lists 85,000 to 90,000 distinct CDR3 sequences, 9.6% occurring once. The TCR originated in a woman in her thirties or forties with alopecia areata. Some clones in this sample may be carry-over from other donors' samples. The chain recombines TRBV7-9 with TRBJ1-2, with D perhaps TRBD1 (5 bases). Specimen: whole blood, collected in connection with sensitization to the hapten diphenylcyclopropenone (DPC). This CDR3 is CASSFQGFDYGYTF. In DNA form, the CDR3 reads TGTGCCAGCAGCTTTCAGGGATTTGACTATGGCTACACCTTC.